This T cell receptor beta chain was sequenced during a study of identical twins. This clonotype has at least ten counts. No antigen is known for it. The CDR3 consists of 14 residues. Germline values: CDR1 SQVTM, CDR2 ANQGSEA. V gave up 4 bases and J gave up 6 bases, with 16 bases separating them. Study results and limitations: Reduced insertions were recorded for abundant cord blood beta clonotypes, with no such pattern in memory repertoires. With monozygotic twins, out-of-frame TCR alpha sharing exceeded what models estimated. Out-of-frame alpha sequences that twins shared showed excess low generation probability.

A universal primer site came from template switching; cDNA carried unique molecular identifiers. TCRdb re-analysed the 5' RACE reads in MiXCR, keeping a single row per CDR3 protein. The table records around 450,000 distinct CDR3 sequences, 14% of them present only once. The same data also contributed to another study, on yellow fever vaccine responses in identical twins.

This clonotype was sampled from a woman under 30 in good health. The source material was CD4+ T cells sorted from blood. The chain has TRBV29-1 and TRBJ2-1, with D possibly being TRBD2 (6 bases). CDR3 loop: CSVVRGGGSNEQFF. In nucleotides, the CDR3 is TGCAGCGTTGTGAGGGGTGGAGGGTCCAATGAGCAGTTCTTC.